This T cell receptor beta chain was sequenced during a study of shared clonotypes between healthy human individuals (dated by TCRdb to the early 2020s). In terms of the full investigation: The cohort comprised a couple of women and a few men aged 18 to 49 years. Libraries were prepared and TCR repertoires were sequenced by different laboratories using diverse techniques, in order to increase sequencing depth and limit assay-specific biases. For each donor, CD4 naive and CD4 memory were each given three plates, CD8 naive was given two plates, and CD8 memory was given one plate. Between about 0.8 and 9.5 billion PBMCs per donor were obtained by leukapheresis. The study deeply sequenced blood TCR repertoires of roughly five healthy adults to estimate repertoire size and the extent of clonotype sharing between individuals.

CDR1 and CDR2 (MNHEY, SMNVEV) derive from the germline V gene (reference sequence). CDR3 length: 16 amino acids, cysteine to phenylalanine. The kept DNA is CDR3 alone, 48 bases in frame from the first base. V lost 3 bases and J lost 3 bases; the stretch between them is 17 bases long. Summary of the overall study and its limitations: Naive subsets generally had larger estimated clonotype richness than memory subsets did. Based on pairwise subsampling, the degree of clonotype sharing among donors was expected to be affected by sequencing depth. Compared with non-shared clonotypes, the clonotypes found in all four sorted-subset donors had higher generation probabilities. Sampling was restricted to blood, and TCR repertoires in tissue are likely to differ from TCR repertoires in blood. Because the study included only a small number of donors, the genetic and exposure-history diversity represented was limited. About 4.5% of naive CD4, roughly 3.5% of naive CD8, approximately 2% of memory CD4, and approximately 0.39% of memory CD8 clonotypes were shared across four donors. Rarefaction of sorted-subset datasets indicated incomplete sequencing despite the large sequencing depth.

Donors were healthy HIV-negative adults with no recently reported acute infections or vaccinations. Every donor was a Caucasian adult residing in Nashville, Tennessee, USA. Magnetic negative selection was used to enrich CD4+ T cells, after which naive cells were positively selected on CD45RA and the negative fraction became the memory subset. After blood collection by leukapheresis, PBMCs were isolated using Ficoll-Histopaque density gradient centrifugation and then cryopreserved in the vapor phase of liquid nitrogen. Purity and quantity of every magnetically sorted T cell population were checked by analytical flow cytometry. From each sorted fraction, genomic DNA was isolated and quantified by UV absorbance on a Nanodrop 2000c. TCR CDR3 regions were amplified from genomic DNA by multiplex PCR using the deep immunoSEQ assay. Extracted genomic DNA from each cell subset was spread evenly across all wells of several immunoSEQ 96-well plates, with each plate serving as a replicate. For sorted subsets, 200 to 250 ng genomic DNA, equal to tens of thousands of T cell genomes, was loaded into each replicate PCR. Purified libraries were measured with a Qubit 3.0 fluorometer, size-checked on a Bioanalyzer 2100, and measured again with the KAPA Library Quantification kit. Each immunoSEQ 96-well plate was sequenced on its own single-read 150-cycle Illumina NextSeq 550 flow cell. On the study's bioinformatics: The immunoSEQ output contained only junctional sequences without quality scores, so filtering could not match that applied to full-length reads. Sequences were annotated with PyIR, a Python wrapper for IgBLAST v1.9, and V/J genes and CDR3 were assigned using IMGT germline references. Reads were filtered out if the reads had weak V/J assignments (E-value above 1e-6), no CDR3, stop codons, out-of-frame junctions, or ambiguous translated residues. V3J clonotypes were defined as sequences sharing the same inferred V gene, J gene, and CDR3 amino acid sequence. Percentage overlap between repertoires was calculated by dividing the number of shared unique clonotypes by the size of the smaller repertoire. Richness of each repertoire was evaluated using RTK rarefaction, the Chao1 estimator, and Recon v2.1 estimates of unobserved clonotypes. Generation probabilities were computed with OLGA for all TCRbeta clonotypes obtained by the gDNA method from a handful of donors. Drawn from immuneACCESS, this table holds only the in-frame rearrangements with V and J called that TCRdb kept. Clones are partly lost; checked studies trace under half to an unresolved V gene and leave the rest unexplained. That table supplies the V and J calls and clone size; D and trimming were determined from the DNA. The sample table holds about 1.1 million clones, of which approximately 77% were seen once. Jointly, the top ten make up approximately 0.95% of the sample.

As for this clone: Its specific antigen is unknown. No base-level quality is on record; no much larger clone is a single base apart.

This receptor chain uses TRBV27 and TRBJ1-2; 6 matching bases give a weak D call of TRBD1. Sequenced: memory CD4+ T cells from PBMCs. The cell subset or site label, read with the paper, signifies: CD45RA-negative fraction. This clonotype originated in a man younger than 35 in good health. Some clones in this sample may be carry-over from other donors' samples. The DNA is as follows: TGTGCCAGCAGTTTTAATGCGGGCAGGGGCCACTATGGCTACACCTTC. The resulting protein is CASSFNAGRGHYGYTF.